The 22 T cell receptor beta chains below all came from one sample that was sequenced in a study of T cells after somatic rescue of genetic block. Assay used: immunoSEQ multiplex PCR; TCRdb lists only in-frame clones, some missing. Found here are about 63,000 clones, about 92% of them singletons; the top ten hold about 3%. The specimen was peripheral blood mononuclear cells (PBMCs). The source of these receptors is a man in his forties.

The V gene is TRBV18, the J gene TRBJ2-5; 7 bases are shared with TRBD1. The V gene end was trimmed by 1 base and the J gene end by 4 bases; junction bases not matched to a gene: 3. This CDR3 contains 14 residues. Germline CDR1 KGHSH, CDR2 LQKENI. The CDR3 loop is CASSPLPGGETQYF. CDR3 DNA: TGTGCCAGCTCACCACTGCCAGGGGGAGAGACCCAGTACTTC.

CDR3 sequence reads: CASSPRTSGGYEQYF. The DNA of the CDR3 is TGTGCCAGCAGCCCCCGGACTAGCGGGGGGTACGAGCAGTACTTC. The chain employs TRBV7-2 and TRBJ2-7; 14 bases fit TRBD2. Germline V gene sequence: CDR1 SGHTA, CDR2 FQGNSA. The ends lost 5 bases at V and 4 bases at J; junction bases unmatched: 4. This CDR3 is 15 amino acids long. Full variable domain (missing parts from reference TRBV7-2 and TRBJ2-7): GAGVSQSPSNKVTEKGKDVELRCDPISGHTALYWYRQSLGQGLEFLIYFQGNSAPDKSGLPSDRFSAERTGGSVSTLTIQRTQQEDSAVYLCASSPRTSGGYEQYFGPGTRLTVT.

This chain connects TRBV14 to TRBJ2-1, with TRBD2 as a possible D gene (5 bases). Germline V gene sequence: CDR1 SGHDN, CDR2 FVKESK. The CDR3 extends over 14 amino acids. V was cut by 2 bases and J by 8 bases, with 13 bases left in between. Here the CDR3 reads CASSQLRVGDEQFF. For the CDR3, the DNA is TGTGCCAGCAGCCAATTGCGGGTTGGGGATGAGCAGTTCTTC. Full variable domain (missing parts from reference TRBV14 and TRBJ2-1): EAGVTQFPSHSVIEKGQTVTLRCDPISGHDNLYWYRRVMGKEIKFLLHFVKESKQDESGMPNNRFLAERTGGTYSTLKVQPAELEDSGVYFCASSQLRVGDEQFFGPGTRLTVL.

The V call is TRBV2, the J call TRBJ2-7; the D gene is possibly TRBD2 (7 bases). The V end was cut by 3 bases, the J end by 4 bases, with 13 bases between. This CDR3 spans 14 amino acids. Per the germline V gene, CDR1 is SNHLY and CDR2 is FYNNEI. CDR3 in amino acids: CASSEEGRGYEQYF. CDR3 in DNA: TGTGCCAGCAGTGAGGAGGGGAGGGGGTACGAGCAGTACTTC.

The gene calls are TRBV6-1 and TRBJ2-1; the D gene is possibly TRBD2 (6 bases). The CDR3 runs 16 residues. The ends were cut back, 1 base at V and 2 bases at J, with 12 bases in the middle. The germline CDR1 and CDR2 sequences are MNHNS and SASEGT. Here the CDR3 DNA reads TGTGCCAGCAGTGAAGTCGGGGGTGGAACCTACAATGAGCAGTTCTTC. This codes for CASSEVGGGTYNEQFF.

This chain connects TRBV7-9 to TRBJ2-7; D possibly uses TRBD1 or TRBD2 (5 bases each). The CDR3 has 17 amino acids. V lost 1 base and J lost 3, with 19 bases in between. Germline V gene data show CDR1 as SEHNR and CDR2 as FQNEAQ (reference sequence). CDR3 region: CASSLGKFGAEFYEQYF. CDR3 DNA sequence: TGTGCCAGCAGCTTAGGGAAGTTCGGGGCTGAGTTCTACGAGCAGTACTTC.

The V and J genes are TRBV7-8 and TRBJ2-2; D might be TRBD2 (7 bases). The CDR3 extends over 15 amino acids. Trimming pared 5 bases from V and 4 bases from J, leaving 14 bases between. Germline CDR1 SGHVS, CDR2 FQNEAQ. CDR3 sequence reads: CASSLRGGGTGELFF. CDR3 DNA sequence: TGTGCCAGCAGCCTCAGGGGAGGGGGCACCGGGGAGCTGTTTTTT.

V and J are TRBV6-5 and TRBJ1-2; D is unclear. V lost 6 bases, J lost 0 bases, and 8 bases lay in between. Germline V gene sequence: CDR1 MNHEY, CDR2 SVGAGI. This CDR3 comprises 13 residues. In DNA form, the CDR3 reads TGTGCCAGCAGAGACACGGCTAACTATGGCTACACCTTC. This sequence encodes CASRDTANYGYTF.

The CDR3 region is CASSLAGSSYNEQFF. The CDR3 DNA reads as TGCGCCAGCAGCTTGGCGGGGAGTTCCTACAATGAGCAGTTCTTC. V and J are TRBV5-1 and TRBJ2-1; maybe TRBD2 (5 bases). V was clipped by 0 bases and J by 1 base, with 8 bases between them. Germline loops: CDR1 SGHRS, CDR2 YFSETQ. This CDR3 has 15 amino acids.

This clone was seen only once. The rearrangement links TRBV27 to TRBJ1-4; weak D call: TRBD1 (6 bases). Germline-derived CDR1 and CDR2 are MNHEY and SMNVEV (reference sequence). This CDR3 has 15 residues. Trimming pared 0 bases from V and 8 bases from J, leaving 13 bases between. The CDR3 coding sequence is TGTGCCAGCAGTTTATCCGGGGGGGCAAGGGAAAAACTGTTTTTT. Encoded protein: CASSLSGGAREKLFF.

The chain carries TRBV7-2 and TRBJ1-4, with 7 bases matching TRBD1. The ends lost 7 bases at V and 8 bases at J; junction bases unmatched: 10. There are 14 residues in the CDR3. Per the germline V gene, CDR1 is SGHTA and CDR2 is FQGNSA. The CDR3 bases are TGTGCCAGCACCAAGGGACAGATCACCGAAAAACTGTTTTTT. Translating gives CASTKGQITEKLFF.

V is TRBV7-3 and J is TRBJ2-1, with D hard to call. Germline V gene lookup returns CDR1 SGHTA and CDR2 FQGTGA. V was trimmed by 5 bases and J by 9 bases, leaving 14 bases between them. This CDR3 is built from 13 residues. The CDR3 loop reads CASSPDRRREQFF. Here the CDR3 DNA reads TGTGCCAGCAGCCCTGACCGACGGCGTGAGCAGTTCTTC.

This rearrangement joins TRBV5-6 to TRBJ2-1; 11 bases match TRBD2. Germline lookup yields CDR1 SGHDT and CDR2 YYEEEE. With V trimmed by 4 bases and J by 4 bases, 4 bases remained unmatched. The CDR3 covers 15 residues. The CDR3 DNA sequence: TGTGCCAGCAGCGCGGGACTAGCGGCTTACAATGAGCAGTTCTTC. Residues: CASSAGLAAYNEQFF.

The V gene is TRBV28, the J gene TRBJ2-2, with TRBD2 matching 7 bases. The CDR3 spans 15 residues. V was pared by 1 base and J by 1 base, with 0 bases of the junction left unmatched. Germline CDR1 MDHEN, CDR2 SYDVKM. CDR3 residues: CASSLSGGNTGELFF. CDR3 bases: TGTGCCAGCAGTTTATCGGGGGGGAACACCGGGGAGCTGTTTTTT.

This clone was detected once. CDR3 nucleotide sequence: TGTGCCAGCAGCCTTCTAGCTCACAATGAGCAGTTCTTC. Protein sequence: CASSLLAHNEQFF. The V call is TRBV7-3, the J call TRBJ2-1; TRBD2 might be the D (5 bases). V was clipped by 5 bases and J by 5 bases, with 10 bases between them. The germline gives CDR1 SGHTA, CDR2 FQGTGA. The CDR3 length is 13 residues.

The chain is built from TRBV5-4 and TRBJ2-3, with TRBD2 as a possible D gene (5 bases). The CDR3 contains 13 residues. The V and J ends lost 4 bases and 4 bases respectively, with 10 bases between them. Germline CDR1 reads SGHNT; CDR2 reads YYREEE (reference sequence). CDR3 DNA: TGTGCCAGCAGCCGGGGATTAGCAGATACGCAGTATTTT. Amino acid sequence: CASSRGLADTQYF.

The chain has TRBV2 and TRBJ2-2, with 9 bases lining up with TRBD1. CDR1 and CDR2 (germline): SNHLY, FYNNEI. CDR3 length: 14 residues. V gave up 8 bases and J gave up 7 bases; unmatched junction bases: 8. CDR3 region: CASSPGQGIGELFF. The CDR3 nucleotides read TGTGCCAGCTCCCCGGGACAGGGAATCGGGGAGCTGTTTTTT.

This chain uses TRBV7-6 with TRBJ2-7, with D possibly being TRBD1 (5 bases). The CDR3 length is 15 residues. Trimming removed 1 base at V and 1 base at J, with 11 bases between. The germline V gene has CDR1 SGHVS and CDR2 FNYEAQ. The CDR3 bases are TGTGCCAGCAGCTTAGGGCAGGGCCCTTCCTACGAGCAGTACTTC. It codes for CASSLGQGPSYEQYF.

V and J are TRBV2 and TRBJ2-2; the D is unclear. The V gene's germline CDR1 is SNHLY and CDR2 FYNNEI. This CDR3 is built from 16 residues. The V end lost 6 bases, the J end lost 1 base, and 15 bases lay between the germline ends. The chain's CDR3 is CASRGGEVGNTGELFF. In DNA, the CDR3 is TGTGCCAGCAGGGGTGGAGAGGTGGGGAACACCGGGGAGCTGTTTTTT. The variable domain in full, completed from reference TRBV2 and TRBJ2-2, reads EPEVTQTPSHQVTQMGQEVILRCVPISNHLYFYWYRQILGQKVEFLVSFYNNEISEKSEIFDDQFSVERPDGSNFTLKIRSTKLEDSAMYFCASRGGEVGNTGELFFGEGSRLTVL.

V gene TRBV4-2 combines with J gene TRBJ2-3; tentatively, D is TRBD2 (5 bases). Germline-derived CDR1 and CDR2 are LGHNA and YNFKEQ. The CDR3 loop spans 14 amino acids. V lost 3 bases and J 4 bases, leaving 11 bases between the germline ends. The CDR3 DNA follows: TGTGCCAGCAGCCAGGATAGCGTCCCAGATACGCAGTATTTT. Its protein product is CASSQDSVPDTQYF.

The chain is built from TRBV19 and TRBJ2-1, with a tentative D call TRBD1 (6 bases). Germline CDR1 and CDR2: LNHDA and SQIVND (reference sequence). This CDR3 is built from 14 residues. Trimming pared 0 bases from V and 8 bases from J, leaving 11 bases between. The CDR3 region has the DNA TGTGCCAGTAGTATAGAGGCAGGGACATATGAGCAGTTCTTC. Translating it yields CASSIEAGTYEQFF.

The V gene is TRBV30, the J gene TRBJ1-5; a possible D gene is TRBD1 (5 bases). The CDR3 is 11 amino acids. Deletions cut 2 bases from V and 9 bases from J, with 8 bases between. The V gene's germline CDR1 is GTSNPN and CDR2 SVGIG (reference sequence). Here the CDR3 DNA reads TGTGCCTGGAGTCGCACAGGGCCCCAGCATTTT. Protein sequence: CAWSRTGPQHF.